These 18 T cell receptor beta chains share one sample of origin, sequenced in a study of T cell repertoires in ileal Crohn's disease. This sample's time point: inflamed ileum from the surgical specimen. Measured with immunoSEQ multiplex PCR; TCRdb has only the in-frame clones, and not every one. The table lists nearly 5,500 clones, 82% of them singletons. Sequencing was performed on ileal tissue. The source is an adult with Crohn's disease.

The chain uses TRBV7-9 and TRBJ2-3; a possible D gene is TRBD1 (5 bases). Germline loops: CDR1 SEHNR, CDR2 FQNEAQ (reference sequence). The germline V and J ends were trimmed by 1 base and 5 bases, with 10 bases remaining between them. The CDR3 contains 14 residues. CDR3 bases: TGTGCCAGCAGCTTAGAACTGCAGGGAGATACGCAGTATTTT. This translates into CASSLELQGDTQYF.

This clone has a single count. J is TRBJ2-7 and V is TRBV13, with TRBD1 matching over 7 bases. CDR1 is PRHDT and CDR2 is FYEKMQ in the germline V gene (reference sequence). This CDR3 region has 14 residues. The V segment lost 8 bases and the J segment 0 bases; nucleotides outside the gene matches: 7. This CDR3 reads CASRRQGPSYEQYF. The CDR3 DNA follows: TGTGCCAGCCGACGACAGGGACCCTCCTACGAGCAGTACTTC.

This clone came up once. The chain combines TRBV10-2 with TRBJ1-2; 7 bases align to TRBD1. The CDR3 contains 13 residues. CDR1 is WSHSY, CDR2 SAAADI, per germline. V lost 3 bases to trimming and J lost 5 bases; unmatched junction nucleotides: 3. The CDR3: CASSEDREYGYTF. In DNA form, the CDR3 reads TGCGCCAGCAGTGAAGACAGGGAGTATGGCTACACCTTC.

J is TRBJ2-1 and V is TRBV6-5, with 9 positions matching TRBD2. V shed 2 bases and J 4 bases; nucleotides not matched to a gene: 6. The length of the CDR3 is 16 residues. Per germline, CDR1 MNHEY and CDR2 SVGAGI. The CDR3 region is CASSYISGGPYNEQFF. For the CDR3, the DNA is TGTGCCAGCAGTTACATAAGCGGGGGGCCATACAATGAGCAGTTCTTC.

The chain couples TRBV5-4 to TRBJ2-5, with D perhaps matching TRBD2 (5 bases). Germline values: CDR1 SGHNT, CDR2 YYREEE (reference sequence). Trimming pared 0 bases from V and 1 base from J, leaving 10 bases between. This CDR3 is 15 amino acids long. The CDR3 reads CASSLDLRAQETQYF. CDR3 coding DNA: TGTGCCAGCAGCTTGGATCTGCGGGCCCAAGAGACCCAGTACTTC.

This chain links TRBV2 with TRBJ2-7; 9 nucleotides align to TRBD1. V lost 5 bases to trimming and J lost 3 bases; unmatched junction nucleotides: 2. The CDR3 loop spans 13 amino acids. Germline V gives CDR1 SNHLY, CDR2 FYNNEI. As DNA, the CDR3 is TGTGCCAGCAGTTCGACAGGGGGCTACGAGCAGTACTTC. Translating gives CASSSTGGYEQYF.

This clone appeared once. The chain carries TRBV7-2 and TRBJ1-5; possible D gene TRBD1, 6 bases. Trimming pared 5 bases from V and 5 bases from J, leaving 13 bases between. The CDR3 totals 14 residues. Germline V gene sequence: CDR1 SGHTA, CDR2 FQGNSA. In DNA, the CDR3 is TGTGCCAGCAGCGCCAGGGGTGGGGATCAGCCCCAGCATTTT. Translated: CASSARGGDQPQHF.

This clone was seen just once. The chain employs TRBV4-2 and TRBJ1-2; D unclear. V was cut by 0 bases and J by 4 bases, with 12 bases left in between. The CDR3 totals 15 residues. Germline values: CDR1 LGHNA, CDR2 YNFKEQ. The CDR3 DNA is TGTGCCAGCAGCCAAGATCGGCAGTCGGGCTATGGCTACACCTTC. It is translated as CASSQDRQSGYGYTF.

The chain carries TRBV4-2 and TRBJ1-5; TRBD1 agrees at 7 bases. CDR1 and CDR2 from the germline V gene are LGHNA and YNFKEQ. The CDR3 is 15 residues long. Unmatched junction bases numbered 4, after V lost 5 bases and J lost 0 bases. The CDR3 DNA reads TGTGCCAGCAGCTCCCGACAGGGTAGCAATCAGCCCCAGCATTTT. The encoded protein is CASSSRQGSNQPQHF.

The chain recombines TRBV5-4 with TRBJ1-3; D may be TRBD1 (5 bases). The CDR3 runs to 16 residues. Between the trimmed V and J ends, which lost 0 bases and 0 bases, there was a span of 10 bases. Looked up from germline, CDR1 is SGHNT and CDR2 is YYREEE (reference sequence). The CDR3: CASSLDGGNSGNTIYF. CDR3 nucleotides: TGTGCCAGCAGCTTGGACGGGGGGAACTCTGGAAACACCATATATTTT.

This clone was found once. The chain carries TRBV7-2 and TRBJ2-3, with a weak D call TRBD2 (5 bases). In germline, CDR1 is SGHTA, CDR2 FQGNSA. The V and J ends lost 2 bases and 6 bases respectively, with 9 bases between them. The length of the CDR3 is 13 residues. CDR3 sequence reads: CASSLREKDTQYF. The DNA of the CDR3 is TGTGCCAGCAGCTTACGGGAAAAGGATACGCAGTATTTT.

The chain has TRBV2 and TRBJ2-1; a weak D match, TRBD2 (6 bases). CDR3 length: 14 amino acids. Trimming took off 4 bases at V and 7 bases at J, with 14 bases between the two ends. Germline V gene sequence: CDR1 SNHLY, CDR2 FYNNEI. CDR3 sequence: CASSVNRLANEQFF. The CDR3 nucleotides are TGTGCCAGCAGTGTTAACCGTCTAGCGAATGAGCAGTTCTTC.

This chain connects TRBV23-1 to TRBJ2-1, with D uncertain. TRBV23-1 is designated an ORF whose function remains uncertain. The V and J ends lost 1 base and 4 bases respectively, with 8 bases between them. CDR3 length: 14 residues. The CDR3 protein is CASSQFALYNEQFF. The CDR3, as DNA: TGCGCCAGCAGTCAATTTGCACTGTACAATGAGCAGTTCTTC.

This chain links TRBV28 with TRBJ1-2; possible D gene TRBD1, 6 bases. The CDR3 sequence is 13 residues long. Germline values: CDR1 MDHEN, CDR2 SYDVKM. Trimming stripped 5 bases from V and 8 bases from J, with 15 bases between. CDR3 protein: CASSQRGRVGYTF. Here the CDR3 DNA reads TGTGCCAGCAGTCAACGGGGGCGCGTAGGCTACACCTTC.

The chain uses TRBV5-1 and TRBJ1-4; 7 bases are shared with TRBD1. Germline V gives CDR1 SGHRS, CDR2 YFSETQ. V lost 5 bases, J lost 6 bases, and 10 bases stayed unmatched. The CDR3 is 15 amino acids. The CDR3 reads CASRRISGGDEKLFF. The CDR3 DNA is TGCGCCAGCAGGAGAATTTCAGGGGGGGATGAAAAACTGTTTTTT.

The rearrangement uses TRBV6-4 and TRBJ2-3, with TRBD2 matching 7 bases. This CDR3 is 15 amino acids long. The ends lost 2 bases at V and 1 base at J; junction bases unmatched: 3. Germline CDR1 MRHNA, CDR2 SNTAGT. CDR3: CASSDGSGGTDTQYF. The DNA for the CDR3 is TGTGCCAGCAGTGACGGCAGCGGGGGCACAGATACGCAGTATTTT.

This chain connects TRBV6-4 to TRBJ2-5; D gene uncertain. CDR1 and CDR2 (germline): MRHNA, SNTAGT. The length of the CDR3 is 13 residues. Trimming cost V 3 bases and J 2 bases, with 7 bases left between them. The CDR3 loop reads CASSEGPQETQYF. CDR3 DNA: TGTGCCAGCAGTGAGGGCCCACAAGAGACCCAGTACTTC.

This chain joins TRBV6-4 and TRBJ1-2; 9 bases agree with TRBD1. The junction had 7 bases not matched to a gene; V was cut back by 6 bases and J by 8 bases. There are 13 residues in the CDR3. The V gene's germline CDR1 is MRHNA and CDR2 SNTAGT. The CDR3 reads CASRDRGTDGYTF. The CDR3 DNA is TGTGCCAGCAGGGACAGGGGAACGGACGGCTACACCTTC.